The 27 T cell receptor beta chains listed next were all sequenced from one sample in a study of blood T cell repertoires in COVID-19. Measured with immunoSEQ multiplex PCR; TCRdb has only the in-frame clones, and not every one. The sample contains about 220,000 clones, about nine tenths of which appear only once. Sequenced sample: PBMCs or T cells enriched from blood (not recorded which). These receptors were obtained from a woman aged 25 to 39 who had recovered from COVID-19.

The rearrangement links TRBV19 to TRBJ1-2; TRBD1 might be the D (6 bases). V lost 3 bases to trimming and J lost 4 bases, with 9 bases between them. The germline V gene encodes CDR1 LNHDA and CDR2 SQIVND (reference sequence). The CDR3 consists of 13 residues. The CDR3 DNA sequence: TGTGCCAGTAGTATGAGACAGGTCTATGGCTACACCTTC. It encodes CASSMRQVYGYTF.

This chain links TRBV29-1 with TRBJ1-1, with D hard to call. The CDR3 has 13 amino acids. The germline V and J ends were trimmed by 7 bases and 3 bases, with 15 bases remaining between them. Germline V gene lookup returns CDR1 SQVTM and CDR2 ANQGSEA. For the CDR3, the DNA is TGCAGCGCCTCGCTACGGGAGGACACTGAAGCTTTCTTT. Its protein is CSASLREDTEAFF.

The gene calls are TRBV10-3 and TRBJ1-1, with TRBD1 matching 8 bases. Per the germline V gene, CDR1 is ENHRY and CDR2 is SYGVKD. Germline trimming cut 2 bases from V and 5 bases from J; bases unmatched to any gene: 7. The CDR3 contains 15 residues. The CDR3 here is CAISETGQGGTEAFF. The CDR3 coding sequence is TGTGCCATCAGTGAGACCGGACAGGGAGGAACTGAAGCTTTCTTT.

The V and J genes are TRBV19 and TRBJ2-5; D remains ambiguous. Trimming took 4 bases from V and 4 from J, leaving 16 bases between them. The CDR3 loop spans 15 amino acids. CDR1 is LNHDA and CDR2 is SQIVND in the germline V gene (reference sequence). CDR3 nucleotide sequence: TGTGCCAGTAGTACCCGCCTCGGCAGAGGAGAGACCCAGTACTTC. Its translation is CASSTRLGRGETQYF.

The rearrangement joins TRBV19 to TRBJ1-1; D gene ambiguous. Trimming pared 5 bases from V and 4 bases from J, leaving 14 bases between. The CDR3 sequence is 14 residues long. Germline V gives CDR1 LNHDA, CDR2 SQIVND (reference sequence). CDR3 loop: CASSSTELSTEAFF. Written as DNA, the CDR3 is TGTGCCAGTAGTTCCACAGAACTGAGCACTGAAGCTTTCTTT.

The genes are TRBV18 and TRBJ2-5; D call uncertain. Trimming cost V 6 bases and J 5 bases, with 13 bases left between them. Germline-derived CDR1 and CDR2 are KGHSH and LQKENI. This CDR3 is built from 13 residues. CDR3 DNA: TGTGCCAGCTCGCCCGGATCGGGTGAGACCCAGTACTTC. As protein: CASSPGSGETQYF.

This chain links TRBV29-1 with TRBJ2-1, with TRBD2 matching 7 bases. With 2 bases clipped from V and 2 bases from J, the junction kept 9 bases outside the gene matches. The CDR3 is made up of 16 amino acids. The V gene's germline CDR1 is SQVTM and CDR2 ANQGSEA. In DNA form, the CDR3 reads TGCAGCGTTGAACTTAGCGGGCGGGGGACCTACAATGAGCAGTTCTTC. Protein product: CSVELSGRGTYNEQFF.

The chain couples TRBV11-3 to TRBJ1-1; 8 nucleotides match TRBD1. Germline CDR1 and CDR2: SGHNT and YENEEA. The CDR3 has 14 residues. The V and J ends lost 5 bases and 4 bases, in that order; junction bases with no gene match: 6. This CDR3 is CASSPTTGATEAFF. CDR3 nucleotides: TGTGCCAGCAGCCCTACGACAGGGGCCACTGAAGCTTTCTTT.

The chain recombines TRBV19 with TRBJ2-1; 12 positions match TRBD2. V shed 5 bases and J 10 bases; nucleotides not matched to a gene: 6. Germline CDR1 LNHDA, CDR2 SQIVND (reference sequence). There are 14 residues in the CDR3. The chain's CDR3 is CASSGGLAGGEQFF. The CDR3 DNA is TGTGCCAGTAGTGGCGGGCTAGCGGGGGGGGAGCAGTTCTTC.

The genes are TRBV7-9 and TRBJ1-6; no clear D. CDR1 SEHNR and CDR2 FQNEAQ come from the germline V gene (reference sequence). Trimming removed 5 bases from V and 7 bases from J, with 6 bases in between. The CDR3 runs 12 residues. This chain's CDR3 is CASSLTNSPLHF. CDR3 nucleotides: TGTGCCAGCAGCCTAACGAATTCACCCCTCCACTTT.

The chain is built from TRBV6-5 and TRBJ2-5, with TRBD1 matching 9 bases. This CDR3 is built from 16 residues. The V and J ends lost 2 bases and 4 bases, in that order; junction bases with no gene match: 8. CDR1 is MNHEY, CDR2 SVGAGI, per germline. The CDR3 sequence is CASSYTRDRDGETQYF. The CDR3 DNA is TGTGCCAGCAGTTACACCCGGGACAGGGATGGAGAGACCCAGTACTTC.

Comments on this clone: This CDR3 fails to terminate in the conserved phenylalanine or tryptophan, so it likely reflects a read error. The DNA is left out, because the CDR3 cannot be placed on it with certainty; the CDR3 is given as TCRdb lists it. The rearrangement links TRBV12-3 or TRBV12-4 to TRBJ1-2. The CDR3 is made up of 13 amino acids, end residues included. CDR3 sequence reads: CASSLAQGGALYV.

The chain employs TRBV7-2 and TRBJ1-1, with 7 bases aligning to TRBD1. Unmatched junction bases numbered 4, after V lost 1 base and J lost 5 bases. CDR1 is SGHTA, CDR2 FQGNSA, per germline. The CDR3 consists of 14 residues. CDR3: CASSLEPTGTEAFF. The CDR3 nucleotides are TGTGCCAGCAGCTTAGAGCCGACAGGGACTGAAGCTTTCTTT. The full variable domain, completed using reference TRBV7-2 and TRBJ1-1, is GAGVSQSPSNKVTEKGKDVELRCDPISGHTALYWYRQSLGQGLEFLIYFQGNSAPDKSGLPSDRFSAERTGGSVSTLTIQRTQQEDSAVYLCASSLEPTGTEAFFGQGTRLTVV.

The CDR3, as DNA: TGTGCCATCAGTGCAGGGGGCGAGAGCAATCAGCCCCAGCATTTT. It translates to CAISAGGESNQPQHF. V gene TRBV10-3 combines with J gene TRBJ1-5; 8 positions agree with TRBD1. Germline V lookup: CDR1 ENHRY, CDR2 SYGVKD. The V and J ends lost 4 bases and 1 base, in that order; junction bases with no gene match: 3. There are 15 residues in the CDR3.

The gene calls are TRBV6-5 and TRBJ1-1, with a weak D call TRBD1 (5 bases). The V gene's germline CDR1 is MNHEY and CDR2 SVGAGI. This CDR3 region has 15 residues. V shed 5 bases and J shed 6 bases, with 19 bases lying between them. CDR3 loop: CASSPSWGGVAEAFF. DNA for the CDR3: TGTGCCAGCAGTCCCTCATGGGGGGGAGTAGCTGAAGCTTTCTTT.

This chain uses TRBV4-3 with TRBJ2-2; TRBD2 aligns across 8 bases. Germline CDR1 and CDR2: LGHNA and YSLEER. The CDR3 sequence is 16 residues long. Trimming took 4 bases from V and 7 from J; bases not matched to a gene: 11. The CDR3 sequence is CASSLYWRGESGELFF. The CDR3 DNA follows: TGCGCCAGCAGCCTTTACTGGCGGGGGGAAAGCGGGGAGCTGTTTTTT.

The chain has TRBV4-3 and TRBJ1-6; D not resolved. Trimming took off 0 bases at V and 8 bases at J, with 11 bases between the two ends. Per germline, CDR1 LGHNA and CDR2 YSLEER. There are 15 residues in the CDR3. The CDR3: CASSQDRSKYSPLHF. CDR3 DNA: TGCGCCAGCAGCCAAGATCGGTCCAAATATTCACCCCTCCACTTT.

The V gene is TRBV6-6, the J gene TRBJ1-1, with 7 bases identical to TRBD1. CDR1 and CDR2 from the germline V gene are MNHNY and SVGAGI (reference sequence). After removal of 5 bases from V and 6 bases from J, the junction contained 12 bases not matched to a gene. There are 15 residues in the CDR3. CDR3 region: CASSTPGGGSSEAFF. DNA of the CDR3: TGTGCCAGCAGTACCCCAGGGGGTGGCAGCTCTGAAGCTTTCTTT.

V gene TRBV5-1 combines with J gene TRBJ1-4, with D possibly TRBD1 on 5 matching bases. Trimming shortened V by 0 bases and J by 7 bases, and 13 bases separated the two germline ends. Germline V gene lookup returns CDR1 SGHRS and CDR2 YFSETQ. CDR3 size: 15 residues. CDR3 region: CASSLVGGGVEKLFF. In DNA form, the CDR3 reads TGCGCCAGCAGCTTGGTCGGGGGAGGGGTTGAAAAACTGTTTTTT. Filled out from reference TRBV5-1 and TRBJ1-4, the complete variable domain reads KAGVTQTPRYLIKTRGQQVTLSCSPISGHRSVSWYQQTPGQGLQFLFEYFSETQRNKGNFPGRFSGRQFSNSRSEMNVSTLELGDSALYLCASSLVGGGVEKLFFGSGTQLSVL.

CDR3 nucleotide sequence: TGTGCCAGTAGTATAGGGACAGGCTCACATCAGCCCCAGCATTTT. Amino acids: CASSIGTGSHQPQHF. The V call is TRBV19, the J call TRBJ1-5; TRBD1 matches 7 bases. The junction had 5 bases not matched to a gene; V was cut back by 1 base and J by 5 bases. The CDR3 is made up of 15 amino acids. The germline gives CDR1 LNHDA, CDR2 SQIVND (reference sequence).

This chain links TRBV5-1 with TRBJ1-4, with 7 bases fitting TRBD1. J lost 0 bases, V lost 3 bases, and 11 bases had no gene match. The CDR3 has 18 residues. Looked up from germline, CDR1 is SGHRS and CDR2 is YFSETQ. This CDR3 is CASSSRDSKSATNEKLFF. The CDR3 nucleotides are TGCGCCAGCAGCTCCCGGGACAGCAAAAGTGCAACTAATGAAAAACTGTTTTTT. Based on the CDR3 plus reference TRBV5-1 and TRBJ1-4, the full variable domain is KAGVTQTPRYLIKTRGQQVTLSCSPISGHRSVSWYQQTPGQGLQFLFEYFSETQRNKGNFPGRFSGRQFSNSRSEMNVSTLELGDSALYLCASSSRDSKSATNEKLFFGSGTQLSVL.

This CDR3 reads CASSLVAGPVGQPQHF. The CDR3 region has the DNA TGTGCCAGCAGCTTAGTAGCGGGGCCGGTAGGTCAGCCCCAGCATTTT. This chain joins TRBV7-2 and TRBJ1-5; D perhaps matches TRBD1 (5 bases). V shed 1 base and J shed 6 bases, with 16 bases lying between them. The CDR3 is made up of 16 amino acids. Germline V gene sequence: CDR1 SGHTA, CDR2 FQGNSA.

The gene calls are TRBV2 and TRBJ1-1; D remains ambiguous. The CDR3 is 13 amino acids. CDR1 SNHLY and CDR2 FYNNEI come from the germline V gene. Trimming took 3 bases from V and 1 from J, leaving 6 bases between them. CDR3 sequence reads: CASSDRGNTEAFF. The CDR3 DNA sequence: TGTGCCAGCAGTGACCGGGGGAACACTGAAGCTTTCTTT. Full variable domain (outside the CDR3, taken from reference TRBV2 and TRBJ1-1): EPEVTQTPSHQVTQMGQEVILRCVPISNHLYFYWYRQILGQKVEFLVSFYNNEISEKSEIFDDQFSVERPDGSNFTLKIRSTKLEDSAMYFCASSDRGNTEAFFGQGTRLTVV.

The V and J genes are TRBV5-1 and TRBJ2-2; D uncertain. Germline CDR1 reads SGHRS; CDR2 reads YFSETQ. The germline V and J ends were trimmed by 4 bases and 1 base, with 8 bases remaining between them. The CDR3 sequence is 14 residues long. CDR3 nucleotides: TGCGCCAGCAGCCTGGGTAGGAACACCGGGGAGCTGTTTTTT. Its translation is CASSLGRNTGELFF.

The CDR3 sequence is CASSLVDRGYEQYF. Written as DNA, the CDR3 is TGCGCCAGCAGCTTGGTTGATAGGGGGTACGAGCAGTACTTC. J is TRBJ2-7 and V is TRBV5-1; maybe TRBD1 (6 bases). V shed 0 bases and J shed 4 bases, with 11 bases lying between them. The CDR3 length is 14 residues. The germline V gene encodes CDR1 SGHRS and CDR2 YFSETQ.

V gene TRBV19 combines with J gene TRBJ1-2; D possibly corresponds to TRBD1 (5 bases). Trimming removed 2 bases at V and 7 bases at J, with 8 bases between. The CDR3 covers 12 residues. Germline values: CDR1 LNHDA, CDR2 SQIVND (reference sequence). CDR3 residues: CASSIRGGGYTF. In DNA form, the CDR3 reads TGTGCCAGTAGTATAAGGGGTGGTGGCTACACCTTC.

This clone came up once. CDR3 in DNA: TGTGCCAGCAGTGAAGTAAACAACTACGAGCAGTACTTC. It codes for CASSEVNNYEQYF. The chain has TRBV6-1 and TRBJ2-7; D not resolved. This CDR3 comprises 13 residues. Germline CDR1 MNHNS, CDR2 SASEGT. V was cut by 1 base and J by 3 bases, with 7 bases left in between.